This T cell receptor beta chain stems from a study of T cells in Graves' hyperthyroidism and ophthalmopathy. Disease duration was under 3 months in the ophthalmopathy patients, who also had a Clinical Activity Score of at least 3 and a NOSPECS grade of at least 4. It was uncontrolled infection, other autoimmune disease, pregnancy or lactation that excluded patients. PBMCs stemmed from 10 ml fresh peripheral blood. The table lists this clonotype with many counts. Amplification targeted TCR beta CDR3 regions from RNA transcripts. The HTBI primer set was used in a first-round RT-PCR of the TCR CDR3. TCRdb reanalysed the multiplex PCR reads using MiXCR and keeps one entry per CDR3 protein. Here the sample spans hundreds of thousands of distinct CDR3 sequences, roughly a quarter being singletons. This sequence was found in a woman in her 30s with Graves' ophthalmopathy. Sequences were obtained from blood.

DNA of the CDR3: TGTGCCAGCAGTTACCGGGGGGGAGGCGCTTTCTTT. It codes for CASSYRGGGAFF. The chain couples TRBV6-5 to TRBJ1-1; perhaps TRBD1 as D (5 bases). V was clipped by 2 bases and J by 11 bases, with 12 bases between them. The CDR3 consists of 12 residues. Looked up from germline, CDR1 is MNHEY and CDR2 is SVGAGI.